One sample yielded the 8 T cell receptor beta chains listed below, sequenced in a study of blood T cell repertoires in COVID-19. Assay: immunoSEQ multiplex PCR; the TCRdb copy retains only in-frame clones and omits some. The sample includes 65,000 or so clones, almost 85% seen only once; the top ten take less than 4.5%. The sample taken for sequencing was peripheral blood. These receptors originate from a man in his fifties or sixties with acute or convalescent COVID-19.

Details on this clone: This sample also contains other DNA sequences that code for the same CDR3. The chain has TRBV6-5 and TRBJ1-2; 9 positions agree with TRBD1. CDR3 size: 13 residues. Trimming cost V 4 bases and J 6 bases; bases outside gene matches: 3. Germline CDR1 MNHEY, CDR2 SVGAGI. The CDR3 protein is CASSWGQGDGYTF. CDR3 bases: TGTGCCAGCAGTTGGGGACAGGGCGATGGCTACACCTTC.

The genes are TRBV7-8 and TRBJ2-7; perhaps TRBD2 as D (6 bases). The germline V gene encodes CDR1 SGHVS and CDR2 FQNEAQ. V was shortened by 5 bases and J by 1 base, with 15 bases between the two germline ends. The CDR3 loop spans 15 amino acids. The DNA for the CDR3 is TGTGCCAGCAGCCAGATTAGCGGACTGTCCTACGAGCAGTACTTC. Its translation: CASSQISGLSYEQYF.

J is TRBJ1-2 and V is TRBV5-1, with D unresolved. Germline V gene lookup returns CDR1 SGHRS and CDR2 YFSETQ. Trimming stripped 0 bases from V and 7 bases from J, with 7 bases between. This CDR3 has 12 amino acids. The chain's CDR3 is CASSLDFLGYTF. The DNA for the CDR3 is TGCGCCAGCAGCTTGGATTTCCTTGGCTACACCTTC.

This sequence joins TRBV7-3 and TRBJ1-2; 10 bases align to TRBD1. CDR1 is SGHTA, CDR2 FQGTGA, per germline. V trimming: 4 bases; J trimming: 8 bases; junction bases outside the gene matches: 4. The CDR3 runs 13 residues. CDR3 in amino acids: CASSSDRGLGYTF. The CDR3 bases are TGTGCCAGCAGCTCAGACAGGGGGCTGGGCTACACCTTC.

This clone appeared a few times. This chain uses TRBV12-3 or TRBV12-4 with TRBJ2-5; 10 nucleotides match TRBD2. Germline trimming cut 6 bases from V and 5 bases from J; bases unmatched to any gene: 3. The CDR3 runs to 13 residues. CDR3 coding DNA: TGTGCCAGCAGCTCGGGACTAGCGGAGACCCAGTACTTC. The encoded protein is CASSSGLAETQYF.

V is TRBV27 and J is TRBJ1-2; tentatively, D is TRBD1 (5 bases). This CDR3 has 14 residues. Germline CDR1 and CDR2: MNHEY and SMNVEV (reference sequence). The germline V and J ends were trimmed by 5 bases and 5 bases, with 15 bases remaining between them. The CDR3 region has the DNA TGTGCCAGCAGTCCCGTGTCACCAGGGTATGGCTACACCTTC. This encodes CASSPVSPGYGYTF.

This rearrangement joins TRBV18 to TRBJ1-1; 7 bases agree with TRBD1. After removal of 0 bases from V and 8 bases from J, the junction contained 3 bases not matched to a gene. Germline CDR1 and CDR2: KGHSH and LQKENI. The CDR3 is 13 amino acids. CDR3 sequence: CASSPPHRGEAFF. The CDR3 nucleotides are TGTGCCAGCTCACCACCTCACAGGGGCGAAGCTTTCTTT.

The J gene is TRBJ2-7, the V gene TRBV6-6, with D possibly matching TRBD1 (5 bases). Trimming took 0 bases from V and 3 from J, leaving 12 bases between them. CDR3 size: 15 residues. CDR1 and CDR2 from the germline V gene are MNHNY and SVGAGI (reference sequence). Here the CDR3 reads CASSYSRDRVYEQYF. The CDR3 bases are TGTGCCAGCAGTTACTCCCGCGACAGAGTCTACGAGCAGTACTTC.